Below, 28 T cell receptor beta chains from the same sample are listed, as sequenced in a study of T cell responses to AZD1222 COVID-19 vaccine. The repertoire was sequenced with immunoSEQ multiplex PCR; TCRdb's copy has only in-frame clones and lacks some. This table has more than 85,000 clones, roughly nine tenths appearing once. The source was peripheral blood, collected on day 0 of AZD1222 vaccination. The receptors originated from an adult in good health.

This clone was seen only once. The gene calls are TRBV11-1 and TRBJ2-3; D is perhaps TRBD2 (6 bases). The CDR3 is made up of 15 amino acids. V dropped 3 bases and J dropped 3 bases, with 13 bases sitting between them. Germline V lookup: CDR1 SGHAT, CDR2 FQDESV (reference sequence). The CDR3 DNA follows: TGTGCCAGCAGCTTTCATGGGGAGGTAACAGATACGCAGTATTTT. Translated, it gives CASSFHGEVTDTQYF. Full variable domain (remainder filled in from reference TRBV11-1 and TRBJ2-3): EAEVAQSPRYKITEKSQAVAFWCDPISGHATLYWYRQILGQGPELLVQFQDESVVDDSQLPKDRFSAERLKGVDSTLKIQPAELGDSAMYLCASSFHGEVTDTQYFGPGTRLTVL.

This clone appeared a single time. This chain connects TRBV14 to TRBJ2-7; 7 bases line up with TRBD2. Germline values: CDR1 SGHDN, CDR2 FVKESK. CDR3 length: 14 residues. V lost 1 base, J lost 3 bases, and 3 bases stayed unmatched. The CDR3 here is CASSQGGTIYEQYF. The CDR3 DNA is TGTGCCAGCAGCCAAGGTGGGACTATCTACGAGCAGTACTTC.

This clone was found a few times. J is TRBJ2-2 and V is TRBV28; D is perhaps TRBD1 (5 bases). This CDR3 region has 13 residues. Germline CDR1 is MDHEN and CDR2 is SYDVKM. Trimming removed 6 bases from V and 0 bases from J, with 5 bases in between. The CDR3 region is CASRTANTGELFF. DNA for the CDR3: TGTGCCAGCAGGACAGCGAACACCGGGGAGCTGTTTTTT.

This clone was observed once. The V call is TRBV19, the J call TRBJ1-6, with 9 bases aligning to TRBD1. The ends lost 5 bases at V and 8 bases at J; junction bases unmatched: 7. CDR1 and CDR2 (germline): LNHDA, SQIVND (reference sequence). The CDR3 totals 15 residues. The CDR3 coding sequence is TGTGCCAGTAGTCCTTGGGACAGGGAAGATTCACCCCTCCACTTT. This sequence encodes CASSPWDREDSPLHF. The full variable domain, in which reference TRBV19 and TRBJ1-6 provide the parts outside the CDR3, is DGGITQSPKYLFRKEGQNVTLSCEQNLNHDAMYWYRQDPGQGLRLIYYSQIVNDFQKGDIAEGYSVSREKKESFPLTVTSAQKNPTAFYLCASSPWDREDSPLHFGNGTRLTVT.

The J gene is TRBJ1-6, the V gene TRBV10-3; D uncertain. The germline CDR1 and CDR2 sequences are ENHRY and SYGVKD. The CDR3 is made up of 16 amino acids. V gave up 0 bases and J gave up 8 bases, with 14 bases separating them. The CDR3 sequence is CAISESAGIKDSPLHF. CDR3 DNA: TGTGCCATCAGTGAGTCGGCGGGAATCAAGGATTCACCCCTCCACTTT.

The chain has TRBV28 and TRBJ2-7; D call uncertain. V lost 3 bases and J 4 bases, leaving 7 bases between the germline ends. The CDR3 contains 12 residues. Germline V gene data show CDR1 as MDHEN and CDR2 as SYDVKM. This CDR3 is CASSFGFYEQYF. CDR3 nucleotide sequence: TGTGCCAGCAGTTTCGGTTTTTACGAGCAGTACTTC.

This chain uses TRBV27 with TRBJ1-5; no reliable D call. The CDR3 totals 14 residues. The V end lost 8 bases, the J end lost 1 base, and 12 bases lay between the germline ends. Germline CDR1 and CDR2: MNHEY and SMNVEV (reference sequence). CDR3 sequence reads: CASRLYSSNQPQHF. CDR3 sequence (DNA): TGTGCCAGCCGCCTCTATTCGAGCAATCAGCCCCAGCATTTT.

This CDR3 is CASSSLQGQIYEQYF. DNA for the CDR3: TGTGCCAGTAGTAGTTTGCAGGGGCAAATCTACGAGCAGTACTTC. This chain uses TRBV19 with TRBJ2-7; TRBD1 is a possible D gene (6 bases). CDR3 size: 15 residues. Trimming took off 4 bases at V and 3 bases at J, with 16 bases between the two ends. Germline CDR1 and CDR2: LNHDA and SQIVND (reference sequence).

The rearrangement uses TRBV5-1 and TRBJ1-2, with unresolved D. The CDR3 length is 14 residues. Germline V gene sequence: CDR1 SGHRS, CDR2 YFSETQ. V was clipped by 4 bases and J by 10 bases, with 20 bases between them. The CDR3 DNA is TGCGCCAGCAGCCCTAACACTGGAGTGGGTAACTACACCTTC. The encoded protein is CASSPNTGVGNYTF. The full variable domain, completed using reference TRBV5-1 and TRBJ1-2, is KAGVTQTPRYLIKTRGQQVTLSCSPISGHRSVSWYQQTPGQGLQFLFEYFSETQRNKGNFPGRFSGRQFSNSRSEMNVSTLELGDSALYLCASSPNTGVGNYTFGSGTRLTVV.

This chain uses TRBV6-5 with TRBJ2-3; 8 bases map to TRBD2. CDR3 length equals 15 residues. The ends lost 6 bases at V and 5 bases at J; junction bases unmatched: 10. CDR1 is MNHEY, CDR2 SVGAGI, per germline. This chain's CDR3 is CASSPAAGAKDTQYF. DNA for the CDR3: TGTGCCAGCAGCCCCGCAGCGGGAGCTAAAGATACGCAGTATTTT.

V and J are TRBV7-2 and TRBJ2-7; weak D call: TRBD1 (5 bases). CDR3 length: 15 residues. V was cut by 1 base and J by 3 bases, with 13 bases left in between. The germline V gene encodes CDR1 SGHTA and CDR2 FQGNSA. CDR3 region: CASSLDSAGYYEQYF. CDR3 in DNA: TGTGCCAGCAGCTTAGATTCCGCAGGGTACTACGAGCAGTACTTC.

This clone is a singleton in its sample. The chain employs TRBV4-3 and TRBJ2-7; no clear D. The ends were cut back, 0 bases at V and 0 bases at J, with 12 bases in the middle. This CDR3 comprises 16 residues. Germline CDR1 LGHNA, CDR2 YSLEER. CDR3 protein: CASSQEAGFHSYEQYF. In nucleotides, the CDR3 is TGCGCCAGCAGCCAAGAAGCCGGATTCCACTCCTACGAGCAGTACTTC.

This clone came up once. This rearrangement joins TRBV10-1 to TRBJ1-6, with D uncertain. The CDR3 covers 13 residues. Trimming cost V 0 bases and J 9 bases, with 6 bases left between them. The germline V gene has CDR1 WNHNN and CDR2 SYGVQD (reference sequence). CDR3 protein: CASSESSISPLHF. DNA for the CDR3: TGCGCCAGCAGTGAGTCGTCAATTTCACCCCTCCACTTT.

This chain joins TRBV29-1 and TRBJ1-4; tentative D call: TRBD1 (5 bases). Trimming removed 5 bases at V and 4 bases at J, with 14 bases between. The CDR3 runs to 14 residues. In germline, CDR1 is SQVTM, CDR2 ANQGSEA. The CDR3 DNA follows: TGCAGCGTTCTTGGGGGACCGCATAATGAAAAACTGTTTTTT. This gives the protein CSVLGGPHNEKLFF.

The chain has TRBV21-1 and TRBJ2-7. TRBV21-1 is a pseudogene. The CDR3 spans 12 residues. The CDR3 nucleotides are TGTGCCAGCAGCATTTCGAACGGGACCATCGGGGTC. This codes for CASSISNGTIGV.

V usage is TRBV29-1 and J usage is TRBJ1-5; the D is unclear. This CDR3 is 12 amino acids long. The germline V gene has CDR1 SQVTM and CDR2 ANQGSEA. The germline V and J ends were trimmed by 4 bases and 3 bases, with 7 bases remaining between them. Here the CDR3 reads CSVGVHNQPQHF. The CDR3 DNA reads TGCAGCGTTGGGGTGCACAATCAGCCCCAGCATTTT.

The CDR3 DNA is TGTGCCAGCAGCCCAACCGGGACTAGGGGGGACAATGAGCAGTTCTTC. It encodes CASSPTGTRGDNEQFF. V gene TRBV7-3 combines with J gene TRBJ2-1, with 8 nucleotides matching TRBD2. The germline gives CDR1 SGHTA, CDR2 FQGTGA. CDR3 length equals 16 residues. J was trimmed by 5 bases and V by 5 bases; bases with no gene match: 11. Filled out from reference TRBV7-3 and TRBJ2-1, the complete variable domain reads GAGVSQTPSNKVTEKGKYVELRCDPISGHTALYWYRQSLGQGPEFLIYFQGTGAADDSGLPNDRFFAVRPEGSVSTLKIQRTERGDSAVYLCASSPTGTRGDNEQFFGPGTRLTVL.

The chain recombines TRBV5-1 with TRBJ2-7; D is possibly TRBD2 (5 bases). The CDR3 contains 11 residues. V was clipped by 5 bases and J by 6 bases, with 9 bases between them. In germline, CDR1 is SGHRS, CDR2 YFSETQ. The CDR3 here is CASRQGGEQYF. CDR3 coding DNA: TGCGCCAGCAGACAAGGAGGCGAGCAGTACTTC.

In DNA form, the CDR3 reads TGTGCCAGCAGCCACCCACCGCTCCTAGTGGCGGCTGACGATGAGCAGTTCTTC. This sequence encodes CASSHPPLLVAADDEQFF. This chain connects TRBV14 to TRBJ2-1; D is unresolved. Trimming left V 3 bases short and J 8 bases short, with 26 bases between. The V gene's germline CDR1 is SGHDN and CDR2 FVKESK. This CDR3 region has 18 residues.

The gene calls are TRBV7-3 and TRBJ2-1, with 7 bases identical to TRBD2. CDR3 length: 13 amino acids. V was clipped by 8 bases and J by 6 bases; unmatched bases: 7. Per germline, CDR1 SGHTA and CDR2 FQGTGA. The CDR3 loop is CASAPASGNEQFF. Here the CDR3 DNA reads TGTGCCAGCGCCCCCGCTAGCGGCAATGAGCAGTTCTTC.

The chain carries TRBV4-1 and TRBJ2-7; no clear D. The CDR3 runs to 16 residues. Trimming took off 1 base at V and 2 bases at J, with 15 bases between the two ends. Per germline, CDR1 MGHRA and CDR2 YSYEKL. The CDR3: CASSQVAGQLAYEQYF. CDR3 DNA: TGCGCCAGCAGCCAAGTTGCCGGCCAACTTGCCTACGAGCAGTACTTC.

This rearrangement joins TRBV7-8 to TRBJ2-7; 7 bases are shared with TRBD2. CDR1 and CDR2 (germline): SGHVS, FQNEAQ. The length of the CDR3 is 17 residues. The ends lost 5 bases at V and 1 base at J; junction bases unmatched: 14. CDR3 sequence (DNA): TGTGCCAGCAGCGCAGATGCCCTAGCGGTCAAATCCTACGAGCAGTACTTC. Amino acids: CASSADALAVKSYEQYF.

This clone was recorded only once. This chain links TRBV7-3 with TRBJ1-1; D is perhaps TRBD1 (5 bases). In germline, CDR1 is SGHTA, CDR2 FQGTGA. The V and J ends lost 5 bases and 5 bases respectively, with 12 bases between them. The CDR3 is 13 residues long. This CDR3 is CASSASKGTEAFF. Written as DNA, the CDR3 is TGTGCCAGCAGCGCCAGTAAGGGGACTGAAGCTTTCTTT.

The rearrangement joins TRBV28 to TRBJ2-1, with D possibly called TRBD1 or TRBD2 (5 bases each). Germline values: CDR1 MDHEN, CDR2 SYDVKM. V was pared by 2 bases and J by 7 bases, with 15 bases between. This CDR3 comprises 15 residues. CDR3 protein: CASSLVLGVANEQFF. The CDR3 DNA is TGTGCCAGCAGTTTAGTGCTGGGGGTAGCAAATGAGCAGTTCTTC.

The count of this clone is one. This chain uses TRBV9 with TRBJ1-5; D ambiguous. The V gene lost 0 bases and the J gene lost 4 bases, with 8 bases spanning the gap. Germline loops: CDR1 SGDLS, CDR2 YYNGEE. There are 14 residues in the CDR3. The DNA of the CDR3 is TGTGCCAGCAGCGTAGATGGCAAAAATCAGCCCCAGCATTTT. Translating gives CASSVDGKNQPQHF.

The chain employs TRBV5-6 and TRBJ1-4, with D possibly TRBD1 on 6 matching bases. The CDR3 extends over 16 amino acids. The V and J ends lost 1 base and 4 bases respectively, with 14 bases between them. Germline V gene sequence: CDR1 SGHDT, CDR2 YYEEEE. The CDR3 DNA follows: TGTGCCAGCAGCTTGATCGCTCCAGGGGTTAATGAAAAACTGTTTTTT. The encoded protein is CASSLIAPGVNEKLFF. Full variable domain (rest looked up from reference TRBV5-6 and TRBJ1-4): DAGVTQSPTHLIKTRGQQVTLRCSPKSGHDTVSWYQQALGQGPQFIFQYYEEEERQRGNFPDRFSGHQFPNYSSELNVNALLLGDSALYLCASSLIAPGVNEKLFFGSGTQLSVL.

The J gene is TRBJ1-1, the V gene TRBV29-1, with D unresolved. The CDR3 spans 12 residues. Between the trimmed V and J ends, which lost 0 bases and 3 bases, there was a span of 5 bases. Germline values: CDR1 SQVTM, CDR2 ANQGSEA. The DNA of the CDR3 is TGCAGCGTTGAAGATAGGGACACTGAAGCTTTCTTT. This translates into CSVEDRDTEAFF.

The chain combines TRBV18 with TRBJ1-1, with unresolved D. The V end lost 4 bases, the J end lost 6 bases, and 15 bases lay between the germline ends. Germline assignment: CDR1 KGHSH and CDR2 LQKENI. The CDR3 spans 14 residues. The CDR3 bases are TGTGCCAGCTCACTTCAGGCAGCTCGCGCTGAAGCTTTCTTT. Its protein product is CASSLQAARAEAFF.